Presented here are 3 T cell receptor beta chains from one specimen sequenced in a study of blood T cell repertoires in COVID-19. Assay: immunoSEQ multiplex PCR; the TCRdb copy retains only in-frame clones and omits some. This table has 130,000 to 150,000 clones, approximately 83% appearing once. Sequences were obtained from peripheral blood. These TCRs come from a woman in her fifties or sixties with COVID-19, enrolled during active disease.

The chain carries TRBV4-3 and TRBJ2-1, with D perhaps TRBD2 (7 bases). Germline CDR1 and CDR2: LGHNA and YSLEER. V lost 1 base to trimming and J lost 1 base, with 11 bases between them. There are 16 residues in the CDR3. CDR3 DNA sequence: TGCGCCAGCAGCCAAGGAGGGGGGGCGTCCTACAATGAGCAGTTCTTC. Residues: CASSQGGGASYNEQFF.

A word on this clone: At the DNA level, this CDR3 is encoded by other sequences in the same sample as well. The V and J genes are TRBV18 and TRBJ1-1, with D possibly TRBD1 on 6 matching bases. This CDR3 spans 14 amino acids. CDR1 and CDR2 (germline): KGHSH, LQKENI. V was trimmed by 3 bases and J by 1 base, leaving 9 bases between them. The CDR3 sequence is CASSPPRGNTEAFF. The CDR3 nucleotides are TGTGCCAGCTCACCCCCCAGGGGGAACACTGAAGCTTTCTTT. Looking up the rest from reference TRBV18 and TRBJ1-1 gives the full variable domain: NAGVMQNPRHLVRRRGQEARLRCSPMKGHSHVYWYRQLPEEGLKFMVYLQKENIIDESGMPKERFSAEFPKEGPSILRIQQVVRGDSAAYFCASSPPRGNTEAFFGQGTRLTVV.

The rearrangement uses TRBV29-1 and TRBJ2-3; D unclear. V shed 5 bases and J shed 3 bases, with 12 bases lying between them. The CDR3 is 13 residues long. Looked up from germline, CDR1 is SQVTM and CDR2 is ANQGSEA. CDR3 in amino acids: CSVRLAGTDTQYF. Here the CDR3 DNA reads TGCAGCGTTCGACTGGCTGGGACAGATACGCAGTATTTT.